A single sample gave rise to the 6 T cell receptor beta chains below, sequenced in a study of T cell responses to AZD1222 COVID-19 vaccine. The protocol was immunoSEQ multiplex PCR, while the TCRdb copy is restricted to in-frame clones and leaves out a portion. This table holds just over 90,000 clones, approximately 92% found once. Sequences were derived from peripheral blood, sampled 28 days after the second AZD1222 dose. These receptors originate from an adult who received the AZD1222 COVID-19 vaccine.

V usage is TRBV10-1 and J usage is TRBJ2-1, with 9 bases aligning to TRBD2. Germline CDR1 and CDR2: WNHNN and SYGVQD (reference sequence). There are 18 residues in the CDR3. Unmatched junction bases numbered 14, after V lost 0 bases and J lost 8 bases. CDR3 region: CASSESTTHSGSSDEQFF. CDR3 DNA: TGCGCCAGCAGTGAGTCTACTACCCATAGCGGGAGTAGCGATGAGCAGTTCTTC.

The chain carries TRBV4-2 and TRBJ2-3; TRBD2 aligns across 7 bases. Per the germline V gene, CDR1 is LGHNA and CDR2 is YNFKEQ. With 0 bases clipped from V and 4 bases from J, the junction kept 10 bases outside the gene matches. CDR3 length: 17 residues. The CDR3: CASSQELWRENPDTQYF. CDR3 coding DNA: TGTGCCAGCAGCCAAGAATTATGGCGGGAGAACCCAGATACGCAGTATTTT.

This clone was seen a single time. In DNA form, the CDR3 reads TGTGCCAGCAGCCGTTGGGGGGGCGCAAGGCCCAATGAGCAGTTCTTC. Its translation: CASSRWGGARPNEQFF. This chain uses TRBV5-5 with TRBJ2-1, with D possibly being TRBD2 (7 bases). Trimming left V 4 bases short and J 6 bases short, with 20 bases between. Germline lookup yields CDR1 SGHKS and CDR2 YYEKEE (reference sequence). The CDR3 has 16 residues.

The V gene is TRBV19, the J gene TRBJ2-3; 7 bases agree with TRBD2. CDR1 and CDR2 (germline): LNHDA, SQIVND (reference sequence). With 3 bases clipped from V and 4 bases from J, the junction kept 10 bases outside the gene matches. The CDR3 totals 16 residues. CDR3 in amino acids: CASSMPPSGKPDTQYF. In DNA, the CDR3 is TGTGCCAGTAGTATGCCCCCCAGCGGGAAACCAGATACGCAGTATTTT.

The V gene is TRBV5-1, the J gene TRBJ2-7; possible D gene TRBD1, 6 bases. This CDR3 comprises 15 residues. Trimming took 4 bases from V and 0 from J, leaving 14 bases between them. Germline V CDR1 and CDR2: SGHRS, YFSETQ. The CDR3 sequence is CASSRSPDSSYEQYF. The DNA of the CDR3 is TGCGCCAGCAGCCGAAGCCCGGACAGCTCCTACGAGCAGTACTTC.

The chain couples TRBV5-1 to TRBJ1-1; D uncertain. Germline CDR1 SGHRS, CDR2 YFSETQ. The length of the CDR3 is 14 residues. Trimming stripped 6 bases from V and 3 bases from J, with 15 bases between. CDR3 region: CASKGPGRDTEAFF. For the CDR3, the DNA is TGCGCCAGCAAAGGGCCTGGGAGGGACACTGAAGCTTTCTTT.